This T cell receptor (beta chain) was captured in a study of blood T cell repertoires in COVID-19. Study overall: Material from acute and convalescent COVID-19 was sourced from the United States, Italy and Spain. Sample material is recorded as cDNA or gDNA derived from T cells, B-cell-depleted T cells, or PBMCs.

The authors' processing: Reference gene primer amplification gave nucleated cell count estimates. Data came from immunoSEQ multiplex PCR; TCRdb stores just in-frame clones and leaves some out. V, J and clone size are those of that table, while D and trimming were read from the DNA. The sample holds fewer than 120,000 clones; 85% to 90% are singletons and the top ten take 3% to 4%. V was shortened by 0 bases and J by 9 bases, with 10 bases between the two germline ends. The CDR3 is 14 residues long. Per germline, CDR1 SGHTS and CDR2 YDEGEE. The V call is TRBV5-8, the J call TRBJ1-6, with D tentatively TRBD1 (6 bases). The TCR sequence derives from a woman aged 45-65 years with acute or convalescent COVID-19. The sample comprised peripheral blood. The DNA of the CDR3 is TGTGCCAGCAGCTTGGGCCAGGGGTCTTCACCCCTCCACTTT. It translates to CASSLGQGSSPLHF.